Following are 27 T cell receptor beta chains from one sample sequenced in a study of blood T cell repertoires in COVID-19. Profiling relied on immunoSEQ multiplex PCR, and the TCRdb table lists in-frame clones only, not all of them. The table lists about 370,000 clones, over 75% of them singletons, with around 9.3% in the top ten. What was sequenced was peripheral blood. The receptors were sampled from a woman aged 25 to 39 with COVID-19, enrolled during active disease.

The rearrangement joins TRBV6-2 or TRBV6-3 to TRBJ2-2; 7 bases line up with TRBD1. Germline assignment: CDR1 MNHEY and CDR2 SVGEGT. The J segment lost 1 base and the V segment lost 0 bases, leaving 5 bases of the junction unmatched. The CDR3 covers 17 residues. DNA for the CDR3: TGTGCCAGCAGTTACTCGAGTAGGACAGGGAACACCGGGGAGCTGTTTTTT. Protein product: CASSYSSRTGNTGELFF.

The CDR3 loop reads CASQKSGNVEQYF. For the CDR3, the DNA is TGTGCCAGCCAGAAGTCCGGGAACGTCGAGCAGTACTTC. This sequence joins TRBV6-5 and TRBJ2-7; the D gene is possibly TRBD2 (5 bases). CDR1 and CDR2 from the germline V gene are MNHEY and SVGAGI. The V end lost 8 bases, the J end lost 6 bases, and 17 bases lay between the germline ends. The CDR3 contains 13 residues.

The rearrangement joins TRBV15 to TRBJ2-5; 8 bases fit TRBD1. J gave up 2 bases and V 2 bases, and 4 bases lay outside the gene matches. Germline V CDR1 and CDR2: LNHNV, YYDKDF (reference sequence). There are 15 residues in the CDR3. The CDR3 is CATSRRQGRQETQYF. The DNA of the CDR3 is TGTGCCACCAGCAGAAGACAGGGGCGGCAAGAGACCCAGTACTTC.

This rearrangement joins TRBV28 to TRBJ1-1, with a weak D call TRBD1 (5 bases). Germline CDR1 is MDHEN and CDR2 is SYDVKM. Trimming cost V 3 bases and J 4 bases, with 9 bases left between them. The CDR3 runs to 13 residues. The CDR3 nucleotides read TGTGCCAGCAGTTTCAGGGTCCCCACTGAAGCTTTCTTT. It is translated as CASSFRVPTEAFF.

The CDR3 nucleotides read TGTGCCTGGAGTGTAAGAGCTTCGAGAGCCAAAAACATTCAGTACTTC. This translates into CAWSVRASRAKNIQYF. V is TRBV30 and J is TRBJ2-4; D not resolved. The germline V gene has CDR1 GTSNPN and CDR2 SVGIG (reference sequence). V was clipped by 0 bases and J by 0 bases, with 12 bases between them. CDR3 size: 16 residues.

This clone has only one observation. V is TRBV2 and J is TRBJ1-6; possibly TRBD1 for D (6 bases). This CDR3 is built from 14 residues. V was trimmed by 6 bases and J by 8 bases, leaving 14 bases between them. CDR1 and CDR2 (germline): SNHLY, FYNNEI. Written as DNA, the CDR3 is TGTGCCAGCAGCCGAACGGGACAATATTCACCCCTCCACTTT. Translation: CASSRTGQYSPLHF.

The chain employs TRBV7-3 and TRBJ1-3; D is ambiguous. Germline lookup yields CDR1 SGHTA and CDR2 FQGTGA. CDR3 size: 13 residues. V shed 5 bases and J shed 4 bases, with 9 bases lying between them. This CDR3 reads CASSTELGNTIYF. DNA of the CDR3: TGTGCCAGCAGCACCGAACTCGGAAACACCATATATTTT.

The chain employs TRBV29-1 and TRBJ2-1; 7 nucleotides match TRBD2. The V gene's germline CDR1 is SQVTM and CDR2 ANQGSEA. The CDR3 consists of 14 residues. The junction had 13 bases not matched to a gene; V was cut back by 6 bases and J by 8 bases. The CDR3 coding sequence is TGCAGCGTAGATCGGGGACTGGCGGGAGATGAGCAGTTCTTC. Protein sequence: CSVDRGLAGDEQFF.

This chain connects TRBV28 to TRBJ2-5, with D possibly matching TRBD2 (5 bases). This CDR3 is 13 amino acids long. Looked up from germline, CDR1 is MDHEN and CDR2 is SYDVKM. Between the trimmed V and J ends, which lost 3 bases and 2 bases, there was a span of 7 bases. The CDR3 is CASSLRAQETQYF. The DNA for the CDR3 is TGTGCCAGCAGTTTGCGGGCACAAGAGACCCAGTACTTC.

The chain uses TRBV6-5 and TRBJ2-7; 7 bases are a match to TRBD1. This CDR3 has 14 residues. J lost 3 bases, V lost 4 bases, and 6 bases had no gene match. Germline V gene lookup returns CDR1 MNHEY and CDR2 SVGAGI. The CDR3 loop is CASSLGTVDYEQYF. DNA for the CDR3: TGTGCCAGCAGTTTGGGGACAGTTGACTACGAGCAGTACTTC.

The V and J genes are TRBV6-5 and TRBJ2-3; 8 nucleotides line up with TRBD2. This CDR3 is built from 15 residues. CDR1 and CDR2 (germline): MNHEY, SVGAGI. Trimming removed 7 bases from V and 0 bases from J; junction bases left unmatched: 6. The CDR3 nucleotides read TGTGCCAGCACGCTAGCGGGCTCTAGCACAGATACGCAGTATTTT. Amino acid sequence: CASTLAGSSTDTQYF.

This clone was seen only once. The rearrangement joins TRBV5-1 to TRBJ2-4, with 8 positions matching TRBD1. The CDR3 is 17 amino acids. V dropped 4 bases and J dropped 0; count of bases not matched to a gene: 9. Germline V gene lookup returns CDR1 SGHRS and CDR2 YFSETQ. The CDR3: CASSLGTGDLAKNIQYF. For the CDR3, the DNA is TGCGCCAGCAGCCTAGGGACAGGAGATCTAGCCAAAAACATTCAGTACTTC.

CDR3 region: CASSFGRTGELFF. CDR3 in DNA: TGTGCCAGCAGCTTCGGGAGGACCGGGGAGCTGTTTTTT. The chain links TRBV7-9 to TRBJ2-2, with 7 bases lining up with TRBD2. The V segment lost 3 bases and the J segment 5 bases; nucleotides outside the gene matches: 0. This CDR3 region has 13 residues. Per germline, CDR1 SEHNR and CDR2 FQNEAQ (reference sequence).

The chain links TRBV7-9 to TRBJ2-5; possibly TRBD2 for D (7 bases). This CDR3 region has 15 residues. Germline assignment: CDR1 SEHNR and CDR2 FQNEAQ (reference sequence). Trimming stripped 5 bases from V and 1 base from J, with 14 bases between. The CDR3 sequence: CASSAGGGGQETQYF. The CDR3 bases are TGTGCCAGCAGCGCCGGGGGCGGGGGCCAAGAGACCCAGTACTTC.

The chain recombines TRBV29-1 with TRBJ1-2; 7 positions match TRBD1. Germline CDR1 and CDR2: SQVTM and ANQGSEA. There are 13 residues in the CDR3. V shed 4 bases, J shed 5 bases, and the junction held 7 bases outside the gene matches. This CDR3 is CSVVDRAIYGYTF. DNA of the CDR3: TGCAGCGTTGTAGACAGGGCGATTTATGGCTACACCTTC.

This sequence joins TRBV28 and TRBJ1-2, with 9 bases aligning to TRBD1. The V segment lost 6 bases and the J segment 4 bases; nucleotides outside the gene matches: 3. The germline CDR1 and CDR2 sequences are MDHEN and SYDVKM. The CDR3 is 13 residues long. The CDR3, as DNA: TGTGCCAGCAGAGCGACAGGGGGCTATGGCTACACCTTC. Translation: CASRATGGYGYTF.

The rearrangement uses TRBV19 and TRBJ2-1; TRBD1 might be the D (5 bases). Germline V gene data show CDR1 as LNHDA and CDR2 as SQIVND (reference sequence). V shed 3 bases and J shed 3 bases, with 12 bases lying between them. The CDR3 is 15 amino acids. The chain's CDR3 is CASSIGGAGYNEQFF. The CDR3 region has the DNA TGTGCCAGTAGTATCGGTGGGGCTGGCTACAATGAGCAGTTCTTC.

The gene calls are TRBV5-8 and TRBJ2-1; maybe TRBD2 (6 bases). Germline CDR1 and CDR2: SGHTS and YDEGEE. The CDR3 runs 13 residues. V was shortened by 10 bases and J by 8 bases, with 19 bases between the two germline ends. The CDR3 nucleotides are TGTGCCCCATCCAGCGGGCCCGTAGATGAGCAGTTCTTC. Translating gives CAPSSGPVDEQFF.

This chain joins TRBV9 and TRBJ2-1; TRBD2 matches 8 bases. Trimming cost V 0 bases and J 4 bases; bases outside gene matches: 12. This CDR3 is 18 amino acids long. Germline values: CDR1 SGDLS, CDR2 YYNGEE. The CDR3 reads CASSVDPAGDPVYNEQFF. The CDR3 nucleotides read TGTGCCAGCAGCGTAGATCCAGCGGGAGATCCAGTGTACAATGAGCAGTTCTTC.

Only one count was recorded for this clone. This chain links TRBV6-5 with TRBJ2-7; 8 nucleotides match TRBD1. Per germline, CDR1 MNHEY and CDR2 SVGAGI. The CDR3 has 14 residues. V shed 8 bases, J shed 2 bases, and the junction held 8 bases outside the gene matches. The CDR3 DNA is TGTGCCAGCCCCAGGACAGGGTCAACCTACGAGCAGTACTTC. It specifies CASPRTGSTYEQYF.

This rearrangement joins TRBV5-1 to TRBJ2-3; 10 bases are shared with TRBD1. The CDR3 spans 16 residues. The V gene end was trimmed by 2 bases and the J gene end by 3 bases; junction bases not matched to a gene: 6. Germline V gives CDR1 SGHRS, CDR2 YFSETQ. This CDR3 is CASSFRRQGATDTQYF. CDR3 DNA sequence: TGCGCCAGCAGCTTTCGACGACAGGGGGCTACAGATACGCAGTATTTT.

The chain has TRBV5-1 and TRBJ2-3, with TRBD2 matching 11 bases. V lost 3 bases, J lost 5 bases, and 2 bases stayed unmatched. The germline gives CDR1 SGHRS, CDR2 YFSETQ. The CDR3 is made up of 14 amino acids. CDR3 amino acids: CASSWLAGGDTQYF. The CDR3, as DNA: TGCGCCAGCAGCTGGCTAGCGGGAGGAGATACGCAGTATTTT. Combining the CDR3 with reference TRBV5-1 and TRBJ2-3 gives the whole variable domain KAGVTQTPRYLIKTRGQQVTLSCSPISGHRSVSWYQQTPGQGLQFLFEYFSETQRNKGNFPGRFSGRQFSNSRSEMNVSTLELGDSALYLCASSWLAGGDTQYFGPGTRLTVL.

This chain joins TRBV30 and TRBJ2-7, with 12 bases identical to TRBD2. Unmatched junction bases numbered 3, after V lost 0 bases and J lost 6 bases. The CDR3 has 14 amino acids. CDR1 and CDR2 from the germline V gene are GTSNPN and SVGIG (reference sequence). The DNA of the CDR3 is TGTGCCTGGAGTGTTGAACTAGCGGGAGGCGAGCAGTACTTC. Amino acids: CAWSVELAGGEQYF.

This clone was counted a few times. The CDR3 sequence: CASSNLGRDADTQYF. Written as DNA, the CDR3 is TGTGCCAGCAGTAACCTGGGGAGGGACGCAGATACGCAGTATTTT. V and J are TRBV28 and TRBJ2-3, with 7 bases fitting TRBD2. The junction had 9 bases not matched to a gene; V was cut back by 5 bases and J by 4 bases. Per the germline V gene, CDR1 is MDHEN and CDR2 is SYDVKM. The CDR3 runs 15 residues. The full variable domain, rest sourced from reference TRBV28 and TRBJ2-3, is DVKVTQSSRYLVKRTGEKVFLECVQDMDHENMFWYRQDPGLGLRLIYFSYDVKMKEKGDIPEGYSVSREKKERFSLILESASTNQTSMYLCASSNLGRDADTQYFGPGTRLTVL.

This clone was observed a handful of times. This chain joins TRBV3-1 (or the pseudogene TRBV3-2) and TRBJ2-7, with 10 bases lining up with TRBD2. V shed 1 base and J 4 bases; nucleotides not matched to a gene: 25. Germline CDR1 LGHDT, CDR2 YNNKEL (reference sequence). The length of the CDR3 is 22 residues. The CDR3 region is CASSQGVCPIFSGRTLSYEQYF. CDR3 DNA: TGTGCCAGCAGCCAAGGAGTTTGTCCTATTTTTAGCGGGAGGACCCTTTCGTACGAGCAGTACTTC.

The table lists this clone with a count of one. The rearrangement joins TRBV30 to TRBJ2-2, with 7 bases that match TRBD2. Germline CDR1 and CDR2: GTSNPN and SVGIG (reference sequence). With 5 bases clipped from V and 4 bases from J, the junction kept 13 bases outside the gene matches. The length of the CDR3 is 16 residues. The CDR3 DNA follows: TGTGCCTGGTTCACATTCGGGACTAAGCTCACCGGGGAGCTGTTTTTT. Its translation: CAWFTFGTKLTGELFF.

A few counts support this clone. The chain is built from TRBV11-3 and TRBJ1-1; the D gene is possibly TRBD1 (5 bases). Trimming stripped 0 bases from V and 5 bases from J, with 13 bases between. The germline gives CDR1 SGHNT, CDR2 YENEEA. The CDR3 extends over 15 amino acids. CDR3 sequence reads: CASSLDDSPGTEAFF. Written as DNA, the CDR3 is TGTGCCAGCAGCTTAGACGACAGTCCTGGGACTGAAGCTTTCTTT.